These 21 T cell receptor beta chains came from one sample sequenced in a study of T-cell memory formation after mild COVID-19 (dated by TCRdb to the early 2020s). The library was built by means of 5' RACE. Data came from an Illumina NovaSeq 6000. In-frame beta chains were kept once TCRdb had trimmed the public reads at Q25 with fastp and called clones with MiXCR. Rows are unified per CDR3 protein, each entry keeping the most common DNA and genes. In this sample the table shows 500,000 to 650,000 distinct CDR3 sequences, about a fifth of which occur a single time. Jointly, the top ten make up around 7.7% of the sample. The sample taken for sequencing was PBMCs or a T cell subset sorted from them (not recorded which). These receptors were taken from an adult woman who had mild COVID-19 (a few samples of this study predate the infection). The sample titles of this study are shuffled in the database, so cell type and time point are left out; the donor was told from shared clones.

This clonotype was seen repeatedly, ten times or more. This chain uses TRBV7-2 with TRBJ2-5; D is possibly TRBD2 (5 bases). Germline V gene lookup returns CDR1 SGHTA and CDR2 FQGNSA. The CDR3 runs to 16 residues. The germline V and J ends were trimmed by 0 bases and 1 base, with 12 bases remaining between them. This CDR3 reads CASSLAELAGQETQYF. CDR3 nucleotides: TGTGCCAGCAGCTTAGCCGAGCTAGCCGGCCAAGAGACCCAGTACTTC.

The rearrangement uses TRBV10-1 and TRBJ2-7; weak D call: TRBD1 (6 bases). This CDR3 has 14 residues. V lost 7 bases and J 4 bases, leaving 17 bases between the germline ends. Germline CDR1 reads WNHNN; CDR2 reads SYGVQD (reference sequence). DNA for the CDR3: TGCGCCAGCACCTTTCGGGACACTCATTACGAGCAGTACTTC. Translation gives CASTFRDTHYEQYF.

The rearrangement uses TRBV5-1 and TRBJ2-3; 10 positions agree with TRBD2. With 3 bases clipped from V and 0 bases from J, the junction kept 7 bases outside the gene matches. Looked up from germline, CDR1 is SGHRS and CDR2 is YFSETQ. The CDR3 is 17 residues long. CDR3 sequence reads: CASSSTKLAGSTDTQYF. DNA of the CDR3: TGCGCCAGCAGCTCCACAAAACTAGCGGGGAGCACAGATACGCAGTATTTT.

This clonotype has more than one count but fewer than ten. V gene TRBV5-1 combines with J gene TRBJ2-1; TRBD2 matches at 8 bases. The J segment lost 2 bases and the V segment lost 5 bases, leaving 6 bases of the junction unmatched. CDR1 is SGHRS, CDR2 YFSETQ, per germline. The CDR3 sequence is 15 residues long. The CDR3 bases are TGCGCCAGCAGATCGAGCGGGAGACCCTACAATGAGCAGTTCTTC. The encoded protein is CASRSSGRPYNEQFF.

This clonotype was picked up a small number of times. The J gene is TRBJ2-7, the V gene TRBV2, with TRBD2 identical over 9 bases. From germline, CDR1 is SNHLY and CDR2 FYNNEI. The CDR3 runs to 15 residues. Unmatched junction bases numbered 6, after V lost 3 bases and J lost 3 bases. The DNA of the CDR3 is TGTGCCAGCAGTGATATGCGGGAGGGAAACTACGAGCAGTACTTC. It yields the protein CASSDMREGNYEQYF.

The genes are TRBV4-1 and TRBJ1-1; D is ambiguous. Trimming shortened V by 0 bases and J by 1 base, and 12 bases separated the two germline ends. This CDR3 is built from 16 residues. Per the germline V gene, CDR1 is MGHRA and CDR2 is YSYEKL. The chain's CDR3 is CASSQDLVRSNTEAFF. In DNA form, the CDR3 reads TGCGCCAGCAGCCAAGATCTGGTTCGGTCGAACACTGAAGCTTTCTTT.

The chain carries TRBV7-9 and TRBJ2-3, with D possibly being TRBD2 (5 bases). Per germline, CDR1 SEHNR and CDR2 FQNEAQ (reference sequence). V was pared by 3 bases and J by 2 bases, with 12 bases between. The CDR3 loop spans 15 amino acids. The CDR3 spells CASSFLARVTDTQYF. The CDR3 coding sequence is TGTGCCAGCAGCTTCTTAGCGCGCGTCACAGATACGCAGTATTTT.

V is TRBV19 and J is TRBJ2-7, with D uncertain. Germline V CDR1 and CDR2: LNHDA, SQIVND (reference sequence). V lost 1 base to trimming and J lost 0 bases, with 13 bases between them. This CDR3 has 16 amino acids. CDR3 amino acids: CASSIAATAFSYEQYF. In DNA form, the CDR3 reads TGTGCCAGTAGTATAGCTGCGACCGCTTTCTCCTACGAGCAGTACTTC.

This clonotype came up a few times. No conserved phenylalanine or tryptophan ends this CDR3, so it is likely a read error. Because the CDR3's place on the DNA is in doubt, the DNA is left out and the CDR3 is given as listed by TCRdb. The chain recombines TRBV10-3 with TRBJ1-4. CDR1 and CDR2 (germline): ENHRY, SYGVKD. The CDR3 totals 11 residues, both ends included. Here the CDR3 reads CAMGTPGSDFH.

The gene calls are TRBV24-1 and TRBJ2-1, with D perhaps TRBD1 (6 bases). This CDR3 region has 16 residues. Germline lookup yields CDR1 KGHDR and CDR2 SFDVKD. The V and J ends lost 4 bases and 2 bases respectively, with 14 bases between them. The CDR3 here is CATSDYRAFPYNEQFF. The CDR3 DNA is TGTGCCACCAGTGACTACAGGGCTTTCCCCTACAATGAGCAGTTCTTC.

The J gene is TRBJ1-1, the V gene TRBV12-3 or TRBV12-4; TRBD1 might be the D (5 bases). This CDR3 contains 12 residues. V lost 7 bases and J 11 bases, leaving 17 bases between the germline ends. Here the CDR3 reads CASTFSGGAAFF. The CDR3 coding sequence is TGTGCCAGCACCTTTAGTGGCGGGGCTGCTTTCTTT.

This clonotype has just a few counts. This chain connects TRBV20-1 to TRBJ2-7; D is possibly TRBD2 (5 bases). V gave up 5 bases and J gave up 3 bases, with 14 bases separating them. CDR3 length: 13 amino acids. Per germline, CDR1 DFQATT and CDR2 SNEGSKA (reference sequence). The CDR3 bases are TGCAGTGCTTTTAACCGGGAAGGCTACGAGCAGTACTTC. This codes for CSAFNREGYEQYF.

V and J are TRBV25-1 and TRBJ1-5; D is unclear. Trimming removed 4 bases at V and 0 bases at J, with 10 bases between. The CDR3 spans 15 residues. Germline assignment: CDR1 MGHDK and CDR2 SYGVNS. The CDR3 loop reads CASSVSVNSNQPQHF. The CDR3 region has the DNA TGTGCCAGCAGTGTGTCAGTTAATAGCAATCAGCCCCAGCATTTT. Using reference TRBV25-1 and TRBJ1-5 for the parts outside the CDR3, the full variable domain is EADIYQTPRYLVIGTGKKITLECSQTMGHDKMYWYQQDPGMELHLIHYSYGVNSTEKGDLSSESTVSRIRTEHFPLTLESARPSHTSQYLCASSVSVNSNQPQHFGDGTRLSIL.

The table lists this clonotype with a few counts. The chain is built from TRBV7-2 and TRBJ2-7; 8 nucleotides match TRBD2. Germline V gene lookup returns CDR1 SGHTA and CDR2 FQGNSA. CDR3 size: 18 residues. Trimming took 3 bases from V and 1 from J; bases not matched to a gene: 14. CDR3 amino acids: CASSFPLAGGRNSYEQYF. The CDR3, as DNA: TGTGCCAGCAGCTTTCCCCTAGCGGGCGGGCGAAATTCCTACGAGCAGTACTTC.

This clonotype came up a few times. The chain is built from TRBV2 and TRBJ1-1; D might be TRBD1 (5 bases). CDR1 SNHLY and CDR2 FYNNEI come from the germline V gene. With 0 bases removed from V and 3 bases from J, the gap between germline ends came to 8 bases. The CDR3 sequence is 14 residues long. CDR3 loop: CASSEAGTDTEAFF. DNA for the CDR3: TGTGCCAGCAGTGAAGCTGGGACGGACACTGAAGCTTTCTTT. Full variable domain (remainder filled in from reference TRBV2 and TRBJ1-1): EPEVTQTPSHQVTQMGQEVILRCVPISNHLYFYWYRQILGQKVEFLVSFYNNEISEKSEIFDDQFSVERPDGSNFTLKIRSTKLEDSAMYFCASSEAGTDTEAFFGQGTRLTVV.

This clonotype was counted a few times. The chain joins TRBV7-6 to TRBJ1-5; D is unresolved. Trimming pared 3 bases from V and 4 bases from J, leaving 13 bases between. There are 15 residues in the CDR3. Germline V gives CDR1 SGHVS, CDR2 FNYEAQ. CDR3 region: CASSFGSGVNQPQHF. The CDR3 region has the DNA TGTGCCAGCAGCTTCGGTAGCGGGGTAAATCAGCCCCAGCATTTT.

This clonotype was seen only once. The gene calls are TRBV15 and TRBJ2-1; D unresolved. Deletions cut 1 base from V and 0 bases from J, with 10 bases between. Germline V CDR1 and CDR2: LNHNV, YYDKDF (reference sequence). CDR3 length: 16 residues. The CDR3 is CATSRGGKASYNEQFF. The CDR3 DNA reads as TGTGCCACCAGCAGAGGCGGCAAGGCCTCCTACAATGAGCAGTTCTTC.

This clonotype showed up just a few times. V is TRBV27 and J is TRBJ1-2; D is unresolved. The CDR3 totals 13 residues. Trimming removed 8 bases from V and 1 base from J, with 11 bases in between. Germline loops: CDR1 MNHEY, CDR2 SMNVEV (reference sequence). As DNA, the CDR3 is TGTGCCAGCGGCCCGAGGGTTAACTATGGCTACACCTTC. This encodes CASGPRVNYGYTF.

V is TRBV7-6 and J is TRBJ2-5; D uncertain. CDR3 length equals 14 residues. Trimming took off 5 bases at V and 1 base at J, with 11 bases between the two ends. The germline V gene encodes CDR1 SGHVS and CDR2 FNYEAQ. CDR3 region: CASSLSGSQETQYF. DNA of the CDR3: TGTGCCAGCAGCCTCTCCGGGTCCCAAGAGACCCAGTACTTC.

This clonotype has more than one count but fewer than ten. The chain recombines TRBV6-5 with TRBJ1-1; D is undetermined. Germline loops: CDR1 MNHEY, CDR2 SVGAGI. V was pared by 2 bases and J by 5 bases, with 15 bases between. The CDR3 totals 15 residues. CDR3 residues: CASSYEWVKETEAFF. CDR3 DNA: TGTGCCAGCAGTTACGAGTGGGTAAAGGAGACTGAAGCTTTCTTT.

Only a few counts were recorded for this clonotype. CDR3 amino acids: CASGRSVTDTQYF. The DNA of the CDR3 is TGTGCCAGCGGTCGGTCGGTCACAGATACGCAGTATTTT. The chain combines TRBV7-3 with TRBJ2-3, with D unresolved. This CDR3 is 13 amino acids long. From germline, CDR1 is SGHTA and CDR2 FQGTGA. V was clipped by 8 bases and J by 2 bases, with 11 bases between them.